This T cell receptor (beta chain) was identified in a study of Tregs in tolerant kidney transplant recipients. This clone was seen only once. Germline V CDR1 and CDR2: ENHRY, SYGVKD. The V and J ends lost 4 bases and 2 bases respectively, with 12 bases between them. The CDR3 loop spans 15 amino acids. The nonmyeloablative bone marrow transplants came from related graft donors, with transient mixed chimerism. The table came from immunoSEQ multiplex PCR; TCRdb's copy has only in-frame clones and leaves some out. The sample shows 84,000 or so clones, over 85% of them seen only once. The source is a human patient who received a combined kidney and bone marrow transplant. Part of the T cell pool may stem from the graft donor. The sample was CD4+ T cells from blood (PBMCs), taken 12 months after the transplant. This sequence joins TRBV10-3 and TRBJ1-5; weak D call: TRBD1 (5 bases). CDR3 loop: CAISGLGGGNQPQHF. Written as DNA, the CDR3 is TGTGCCATCAGTGGGTTGGGGGGAGGCAATCAGCCCCAGCATTTT.